This T cell receptor (beta chain) was recovered during a study of cytomegalovirus exposure and HLA in healthy donors. Study-wide points: The sole available immune exposure information was CMV serostatus. Later analysis revealed greater clonal expansion in HLA-associated TCR beta chains than in equally common others. Reports indicate that TCR beta sequences accurately predicted the HLA-A and HLA-B alleles of most subjects.

Primers for the PCR totalled 60 Vbeta and 13 Jbeta. The data were produced by immunoSEQ multiplex PCR, yet TCRdb's version contains in-frame clones alone and is incomplete. The sample comprises 150,000 to 200,000 clones, over 70% of which are singletons, and more than 1.1% rests with the top ten. These donors, healthy bone marrow donors, were studied. This CDR3 spans 13 amino acids. From germline, CDR1 is MNHNY and CDR2 SVGAGI (reference sequence). Trimming took off 6 bases at V and 7 bases at J, with 15 bases between the two ends. For this clone: Its antigen is unidentified.

The clonotype comes from a woman in her 30s in good health and CMV-seronegative. The chain employs TRBV6-6 and TRBJ1-2; D is possibly TRBD1 (6 bases). Sequenced input: PBMCs. CDR3 loop: CASRPDRTSGYTF. CDR3 DNA: TGTGCCAGCAGACCGGACAGAACGAGTGGCTACACCTTC.